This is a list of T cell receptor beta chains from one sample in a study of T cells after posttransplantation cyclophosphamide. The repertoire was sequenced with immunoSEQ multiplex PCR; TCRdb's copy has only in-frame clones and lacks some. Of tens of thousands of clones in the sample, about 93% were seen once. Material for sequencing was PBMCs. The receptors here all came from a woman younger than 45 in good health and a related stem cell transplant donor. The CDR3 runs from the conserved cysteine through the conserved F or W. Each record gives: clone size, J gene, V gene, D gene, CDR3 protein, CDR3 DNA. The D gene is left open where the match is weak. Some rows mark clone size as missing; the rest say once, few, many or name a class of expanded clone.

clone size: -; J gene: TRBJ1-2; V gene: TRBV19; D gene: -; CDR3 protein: CASSIGPGGGGGYTF; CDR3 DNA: TGTGCCAGTAGTATAGGTCCAGGTGGCGGTGGTGGCTACACCTTC
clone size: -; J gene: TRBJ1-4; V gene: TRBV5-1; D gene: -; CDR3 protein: CASSPGVTNEKLFF; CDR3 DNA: TGCGCCAGCAGCCCAGGGGTCACTAATGAAAAACTGTTTTTT
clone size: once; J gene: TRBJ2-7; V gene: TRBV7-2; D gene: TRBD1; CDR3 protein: CASSFPPRTGEYEQYF; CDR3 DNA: TGTGCCAGCAGCTTTCCGCCTAGGACAGGGGAATACGAGCAGTACTTC
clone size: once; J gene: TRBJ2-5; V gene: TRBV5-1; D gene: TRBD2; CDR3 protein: CASSLWSGGTQETQYF; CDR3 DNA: TGCGCCAGCAGCTTGTGGTCGGGGGGGACCCAAGAGACCCAGTACTTC
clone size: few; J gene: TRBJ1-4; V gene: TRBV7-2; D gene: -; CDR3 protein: CASSLGREYEKLFF; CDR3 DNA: TGTGCCAGCAGCTTAGGCAGGGAGTATGAAAAACTGTTTTTT
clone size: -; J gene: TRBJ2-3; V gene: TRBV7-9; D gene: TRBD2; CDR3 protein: CASSLGGRNTQYF; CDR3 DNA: TGTGCCAGCAGCTTGGGGGGGAGGAATACGCAGTATTTT
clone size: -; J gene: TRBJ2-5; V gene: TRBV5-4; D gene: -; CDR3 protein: CASSRDPGETQYF; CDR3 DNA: TGTGCCAGCAGCCGGGACCCTGGGGAGACCCAGTACTTC
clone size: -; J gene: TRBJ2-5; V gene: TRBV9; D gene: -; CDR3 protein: CASSGGAGETQYF; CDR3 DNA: TGTGCCAGCAGCGGGGGGGCGGGAGAGACCCAGTACTTC
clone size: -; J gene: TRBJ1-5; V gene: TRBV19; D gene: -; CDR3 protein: CATQERGYNQPQHF; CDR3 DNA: TGTGCCACCCAGGAGAGGGGATACAATCAGCCCCAGCATTTT
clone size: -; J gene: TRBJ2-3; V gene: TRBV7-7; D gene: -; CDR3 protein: CASSLLPGHDTDTQYF; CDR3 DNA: TGTGCCAGCAGCTTATTACCGGGACATGACACAGATACGCAGTATTTT
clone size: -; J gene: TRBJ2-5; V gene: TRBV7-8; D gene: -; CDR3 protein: CASSTWTGGAPETQYF; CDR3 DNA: TGTGCCAGCAGCACCTGGACAGGCGGGGCCCCCGAGACCCAGTACTTC
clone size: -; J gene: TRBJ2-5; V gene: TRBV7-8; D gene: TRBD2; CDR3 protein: CASSLAASGGETQYF; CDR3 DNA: TGTGCCAGCAGCTTAGCGGCAAGCGGGGGAGAGACCCAGTACTTC
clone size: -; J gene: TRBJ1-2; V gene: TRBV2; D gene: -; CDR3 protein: CASSEALRGGYGYTF; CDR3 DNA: TGTGCCAGCAGTGAAGCGCTTCGGGGGGGCTATGGCTACACCTTC
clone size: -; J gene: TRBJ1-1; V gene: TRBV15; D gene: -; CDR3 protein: CATSRDPREGTEAFF; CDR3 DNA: TGTGCCACCAGCAGAGATCCCCGGGAGGGAACTGAAGCTTTCTTT
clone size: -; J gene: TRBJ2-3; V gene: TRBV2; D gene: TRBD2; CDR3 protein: CASSEGASGGATDTQYF; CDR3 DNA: TGTGCCAGCAGTGAAGGGGCTAGCGGGGGGGCGACAGATACGCAGTATTTT
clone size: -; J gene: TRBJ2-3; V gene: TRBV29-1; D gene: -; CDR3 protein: CSALGGLGDTQYF; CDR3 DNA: TGCAGCGCTTTGGGGGGCTTAGGGGATACGCAGTATTTT
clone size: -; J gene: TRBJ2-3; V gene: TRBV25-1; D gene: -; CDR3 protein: CASAQRAGDTQYF; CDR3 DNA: TGTGCCAGCGCTCAGCGGGCAGGGGATACGCAGTATTTT
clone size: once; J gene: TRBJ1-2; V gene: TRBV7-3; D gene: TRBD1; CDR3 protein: CASSPGTGVYGYTF; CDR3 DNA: TGTGCCAGCAGCCCAGGGACAGGGGTGTATGGCTACACCTTC
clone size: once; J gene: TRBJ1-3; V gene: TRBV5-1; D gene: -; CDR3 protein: CASSFGAGLSNSGNTIYF; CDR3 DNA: TGCGCCAGCAGTTTTGGAGCCGGGCTTTCGAACTCTGGAAACACCATATATTTT
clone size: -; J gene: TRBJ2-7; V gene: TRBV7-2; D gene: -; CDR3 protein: CASSPRDGTYEQYF; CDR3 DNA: TGTGCCAGCAGCCCCCGGGACGGAACCTACGAGCAGTACTTC
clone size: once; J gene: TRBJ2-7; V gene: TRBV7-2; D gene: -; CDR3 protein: CASSHKFGQPKQYEQYF; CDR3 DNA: TGTGCCAGCAGCCACAAGTTCGGACAGCCAAAACAGTACGAGCAGTACTTC
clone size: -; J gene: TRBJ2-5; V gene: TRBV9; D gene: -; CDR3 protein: CASSVGVAAPETQYF; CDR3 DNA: TGTGCCAGCAGCGTAGGGGTAGCGGCCCCCGAGACCCAGTACTTC
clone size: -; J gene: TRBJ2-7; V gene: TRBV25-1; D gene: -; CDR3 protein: CASGSYEQYF; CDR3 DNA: TGTGCCAGCGGTTCATACGAGCAGTACTTC
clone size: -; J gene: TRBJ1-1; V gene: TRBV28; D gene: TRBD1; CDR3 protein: CASSLTGTGTNTEAFF; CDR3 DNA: TGTGCCAGCAGTTTAACCGGGACAGGGACGAACACTGAAGCTTTCTTT
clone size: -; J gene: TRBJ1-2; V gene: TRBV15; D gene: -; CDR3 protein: CATSRDSTTAYGYTF; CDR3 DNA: TGTGCCACCAGCAGAGATTCCACGACGGCTTATGGCTACACCTTC
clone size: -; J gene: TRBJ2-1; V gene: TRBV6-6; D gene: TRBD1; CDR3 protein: CASSFTGTGNYNEQFF; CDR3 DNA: TGTGCCAGCAGTTTCACCGGGACAGGGAACTACAATGAGCAGTTCTTC
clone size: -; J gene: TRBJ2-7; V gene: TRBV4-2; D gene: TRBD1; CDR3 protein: CASSPTGRSYEQYF; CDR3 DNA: TGTGCCAGCAGCCCGACAGGGAGAAGCTACGAGCAGTACTTC
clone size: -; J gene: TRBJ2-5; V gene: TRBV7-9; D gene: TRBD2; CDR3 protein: CASSSRSGGAETQYF; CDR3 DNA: TGTGCCAGCAGCTCTAGGAGCGGGGGGGCAGAGACCCAGTACTTC
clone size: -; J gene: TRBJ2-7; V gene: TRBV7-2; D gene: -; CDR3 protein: CASSDLFEQYF; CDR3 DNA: TGTGCCAGCAGCGACCTTTTTGAGCAGTACTTC
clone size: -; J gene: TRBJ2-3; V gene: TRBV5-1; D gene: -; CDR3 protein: CASSLSWRVGTDTQYF; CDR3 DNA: TGCGCCAGCAGCTTGAGTTGGAGGGTTGGGACAGATACGCAGTATTTT
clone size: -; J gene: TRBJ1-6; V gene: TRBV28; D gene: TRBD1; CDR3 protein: CASSSRDREYYNSPLHF; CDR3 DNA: TGTGCCAGCAGTTCCCGGGACAGGGAATATTATAATTCACCCCTCCACTTT
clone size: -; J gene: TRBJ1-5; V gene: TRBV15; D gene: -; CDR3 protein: CATSREQQPQHF; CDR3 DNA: TGTGCCACCAGCAGAGAACAACAGCCCCAGCATTTT
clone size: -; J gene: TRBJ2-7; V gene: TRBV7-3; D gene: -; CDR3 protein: CASSLTRFDEQYF; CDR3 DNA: TGTGCCAGCAGCTTGACTAGGTTCGACGAGCAGTACTTC
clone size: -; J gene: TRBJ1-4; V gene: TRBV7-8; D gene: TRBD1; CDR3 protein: CASSRGTGVNEKLFF; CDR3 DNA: TGTGCCAGCAGCCGGGGGACAGGAGTTAATGAAAAACTGTTTTTT
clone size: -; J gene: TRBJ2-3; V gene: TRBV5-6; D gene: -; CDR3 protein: CASSLPSVPSTDTQYF; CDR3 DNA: TGTGCCAGCAGCCTTCCTAGCGTTCCTAGCACAGATACGCAGTATTTT
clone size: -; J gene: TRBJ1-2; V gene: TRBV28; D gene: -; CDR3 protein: CATKGDNANSYGYTF; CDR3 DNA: TGTGCCACAAAAGGGGACAATGCCAATTCCTATGGCTACACCTTC
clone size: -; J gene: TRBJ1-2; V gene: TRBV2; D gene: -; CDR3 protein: CASSRSNYGYTF; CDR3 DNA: TGTGCCAGCTCACGGTCTAACTATGGCTACACCTTC
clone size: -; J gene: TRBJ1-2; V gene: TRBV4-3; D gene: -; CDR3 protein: CASSQDRGSYGYTF; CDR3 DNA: TGCGCCAGCAGCCAAGATCGGGGGAGCTATGGCTACACCTTC
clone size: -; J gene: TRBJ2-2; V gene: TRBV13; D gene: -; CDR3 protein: CASSSAAGSTNTGELFF; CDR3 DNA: TGTGCCAGCAGCTCCGCCGCAGGTTCAACGAACACCGGGGAGCTGTTTTTT
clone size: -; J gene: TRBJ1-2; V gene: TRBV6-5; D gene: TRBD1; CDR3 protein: CASSSTGTRGYTF; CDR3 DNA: TGTGCCAGCAGCTCGACAGGGACTAGGGGCTACACCTTC
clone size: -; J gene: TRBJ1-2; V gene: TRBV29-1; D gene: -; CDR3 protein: CSVGGLGGSGYTF; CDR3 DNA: TGCAGCGTTGGAGGGTTGGGGGGGTCGGGCTACACCTTC
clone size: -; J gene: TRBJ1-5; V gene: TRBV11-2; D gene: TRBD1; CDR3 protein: CASSSQGFNQPQHF; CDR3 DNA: TGTGCCAGCAGCTCACAGGGGTTCAATCAGCCCCAGCATTTT
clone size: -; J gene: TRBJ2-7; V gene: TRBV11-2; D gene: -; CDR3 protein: CASSLVSYEQYF; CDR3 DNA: TGTGCCAGCAGCTTAGTATCCTACGAGCAGTACTTC
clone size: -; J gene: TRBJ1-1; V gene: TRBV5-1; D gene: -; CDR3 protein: CASSSKGVVTEAFF; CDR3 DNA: TGCGCCAGCAGCTCCAAGGGAGTGGTCACTGAAGCTTTCTTT
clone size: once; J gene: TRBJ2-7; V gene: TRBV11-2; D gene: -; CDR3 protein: CASSLVRDSYYEQYF; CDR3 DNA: TGTGCCAGCAGCTTAGTCCGTGACTCTTACTACGAGCAGTACTTC
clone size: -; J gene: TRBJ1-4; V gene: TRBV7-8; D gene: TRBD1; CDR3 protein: CASSLGGQTNEKLFF; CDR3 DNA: TGTGCCAGCAGCTTAGGGGGACAGACCAATGAAAAACTGTTTTTT
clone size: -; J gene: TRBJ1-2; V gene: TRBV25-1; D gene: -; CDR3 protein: CASSESGGGYTF; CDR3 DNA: TGTGCCAGCAGTGAATCCGGGGGCGGCTACACCTTC
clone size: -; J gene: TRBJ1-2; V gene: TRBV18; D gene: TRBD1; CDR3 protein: CASSPDRALYGYTF; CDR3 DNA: TGTGCCAGCTCACCAGACAGGGCCCTCTATGGCTACACCTTC
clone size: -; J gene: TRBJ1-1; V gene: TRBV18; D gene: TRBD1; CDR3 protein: CASSPGTEMNTEAFF; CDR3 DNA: TGTGCCAGCTCACCCGGGACAGAGATGAACACTGAAGCTTTCTTT
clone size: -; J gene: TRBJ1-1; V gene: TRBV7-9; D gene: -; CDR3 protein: CASSLEGFTTEAFF; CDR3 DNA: TGTGCCAGCAGCTTAGAAGGTTTTACCACTGAAGCTTTCTTT
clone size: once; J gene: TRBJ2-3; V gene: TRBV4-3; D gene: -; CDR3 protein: CASSQQRGGQRWTDTQYF; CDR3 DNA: TGCGCCAGCAGCCAACAAAGGGGGGGACAGAGGTGGACAGATACGCAGTATTTT
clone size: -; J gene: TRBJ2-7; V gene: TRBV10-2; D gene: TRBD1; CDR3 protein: CATKQGDYEQYF; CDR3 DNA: TGCGCCACCAAACAGGGGGACTACGAGCAGTACTTC
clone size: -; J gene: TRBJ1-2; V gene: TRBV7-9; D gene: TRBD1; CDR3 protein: CASSLSGQTNYGYTF; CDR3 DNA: TGTGCCAGCAGCTTATCGGGACAGACTAACTATGGCTACACCTTC
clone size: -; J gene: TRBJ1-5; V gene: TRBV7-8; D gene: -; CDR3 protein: CASTNSRVGKGNQPQHF; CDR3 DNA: TGTGCCAGCACCAACTCCAGGGTAGGGAAGGGCAATCAGCCCCAGCATTTT
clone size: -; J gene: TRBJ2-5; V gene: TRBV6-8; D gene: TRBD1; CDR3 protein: CASQITLGPGQGPETQYF; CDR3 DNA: TGTGCCAGCCAGATTACACTTGGGCCGGGACAGGGGCCAGAGACCCAGTACTTC
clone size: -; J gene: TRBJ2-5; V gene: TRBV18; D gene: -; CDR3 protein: CASSEDASETQYF; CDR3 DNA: TGTGCCAGCTCAGAAGACGCGTCCGAGACCCAGTACTTC
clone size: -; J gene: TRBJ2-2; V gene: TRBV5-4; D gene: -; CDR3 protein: CASRLLGNTGELFF; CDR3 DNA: TGTGCCAGCAGACTGCTCGGGAACACCGGGGAGCTGTTTTTT
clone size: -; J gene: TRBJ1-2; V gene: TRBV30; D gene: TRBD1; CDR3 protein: CALISRTGNYGYTF; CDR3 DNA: TGTGCCCTTATCTCGAGGACAGGGAATTATGGCTACACCTTC
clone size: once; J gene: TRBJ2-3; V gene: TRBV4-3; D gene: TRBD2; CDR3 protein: CASSQVYSGGTPDTQYF; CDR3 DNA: TGCGCCAGCAGCCAAGTCTATAGCGGGGGGACGCCGGATACGCAGTATTTT
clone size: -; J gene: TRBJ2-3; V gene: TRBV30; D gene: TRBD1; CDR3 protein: CAWSANRGLRTDTQYF; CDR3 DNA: TGTGCCTGGAGTGCAAACAGGGGGCTTCGCACAGATACGCAGTATTTT